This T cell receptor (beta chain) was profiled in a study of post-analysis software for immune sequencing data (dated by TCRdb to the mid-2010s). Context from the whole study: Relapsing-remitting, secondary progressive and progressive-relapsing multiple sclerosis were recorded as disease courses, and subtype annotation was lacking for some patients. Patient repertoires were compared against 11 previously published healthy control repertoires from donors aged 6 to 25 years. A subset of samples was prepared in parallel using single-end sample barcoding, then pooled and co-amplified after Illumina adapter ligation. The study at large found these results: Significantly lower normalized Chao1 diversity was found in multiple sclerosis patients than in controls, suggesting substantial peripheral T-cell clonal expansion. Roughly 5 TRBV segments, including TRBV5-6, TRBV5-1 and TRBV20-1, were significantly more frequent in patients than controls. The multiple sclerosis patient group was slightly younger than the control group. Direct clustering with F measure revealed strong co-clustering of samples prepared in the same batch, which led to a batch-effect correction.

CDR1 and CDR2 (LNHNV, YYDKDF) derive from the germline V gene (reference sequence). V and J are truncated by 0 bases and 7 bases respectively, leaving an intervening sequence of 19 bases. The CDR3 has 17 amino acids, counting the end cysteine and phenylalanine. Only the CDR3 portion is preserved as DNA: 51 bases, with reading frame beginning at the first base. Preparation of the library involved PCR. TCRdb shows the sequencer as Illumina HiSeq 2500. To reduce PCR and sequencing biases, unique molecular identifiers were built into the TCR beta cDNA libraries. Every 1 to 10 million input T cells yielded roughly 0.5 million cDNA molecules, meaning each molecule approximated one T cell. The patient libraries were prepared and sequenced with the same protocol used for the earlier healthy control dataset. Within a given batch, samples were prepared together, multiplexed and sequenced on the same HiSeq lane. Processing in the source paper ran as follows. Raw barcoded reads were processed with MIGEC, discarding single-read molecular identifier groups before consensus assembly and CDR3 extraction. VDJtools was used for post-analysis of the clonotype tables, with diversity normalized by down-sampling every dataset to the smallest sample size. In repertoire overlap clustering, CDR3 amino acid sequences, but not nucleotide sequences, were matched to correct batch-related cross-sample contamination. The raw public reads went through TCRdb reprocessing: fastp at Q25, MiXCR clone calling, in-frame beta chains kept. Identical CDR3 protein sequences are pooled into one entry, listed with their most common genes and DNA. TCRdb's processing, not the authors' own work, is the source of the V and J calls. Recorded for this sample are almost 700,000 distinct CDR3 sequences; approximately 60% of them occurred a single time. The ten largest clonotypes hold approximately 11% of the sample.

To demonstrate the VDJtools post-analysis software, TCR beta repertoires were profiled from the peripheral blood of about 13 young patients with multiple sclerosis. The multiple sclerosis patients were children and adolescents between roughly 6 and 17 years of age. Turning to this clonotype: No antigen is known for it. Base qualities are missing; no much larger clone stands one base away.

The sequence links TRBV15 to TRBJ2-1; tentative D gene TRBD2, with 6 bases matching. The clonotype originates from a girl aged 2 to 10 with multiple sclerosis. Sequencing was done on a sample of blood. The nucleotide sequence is TGTGCCACCAGCAGAGAAAAAGGGACTGGCCAGACTAATGAGCAGTTCTTC. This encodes CATSREKGTGQTNEQFF.